This TCR beta chain was observed in a study of blood T cell repertoires in COVID-19. V was shortened by 4 bases and J by 5 bases, with 13 bases between the two germline ends. Germline-derived CDR1 and CDR2 are SGHKS and YYEKEE (reference sequence). CDR3 length: 14 amino acids. TCRdb's copy holds only in-frame clones and misses some; the assay was immunoSEQ multiplex PCR. The sample includes over 200,000 clones, roughly 84% of them seen just once. The material sequenced was peripheral blood. This sequence was found in a man between 40 and 49 years old with active or convalescent COVID-19. This chain uses TRBV5-5 with TRBJ2-1; D is possibly TRBD1 (6 bases). CDR3 DNA: TGTGCCAGCAGCCAGGACAGCATGAACAATGAGCAGTTCTTC. This gives the protein CASSQDSMNNEQFF.